Following are 5 T cell receptor beta chains from one sample sequenced in a study of T cell responses to AZD1222 COVID-19 vaccine. Generated by immunoSEQ multiplex PCR, the TCRdb table keeps only in-frame clones and is missing some. There are about 130,000 clones in the sample; about nine tenths occur only once, and about 4.2% lies in the top ten. The starting material was peripheral blood, obtained on day 0 of MenACWY control vaccination. Receptors were obtained from an adult in good health.

The chain has TRBV19 and TRBJ1-6; no clear D. Germline lookup yields CDR1 LNHDA and CDR2 SQIVND (reference sequence). Trimming removed 4 bases at V and 7 bases at J, with 14 bases between. CDR3 length: 15 residues. Here the CDR3 reads CASSTPRLVNSPLHF. CDR3 nucleotides: TGTGCCAGTAGTACCCCCCGGTTAGTAAATTCACCCCTCCACTTT.

The J gene is TRBJ1-2, the V gene TRBV6-6; D might be TRBD1 (5 bases). Trimming took 0 bases from V and 3 from J, leaving 8 bases between them. CDR1 MNHNY and CDR2 SVGAGI come from the germline V gene (reference sequence). CDR3 size: 14 residues. This chain's CDR3 is CASSYSRGDYGYTF. The CDR3, as DNA: TGTGCCAGCAGTTACTCAAGGGGTGACTATGGCTACACCTTC.

This CDR3 reads CASSPSSPGGQPQHF. Here the CDR3 DNA reads TGTGCCAGCAGCCCCTCCAGTCCAGGGGGCCAGCCCCAGCATTTT. V and J are TRBV6-5 and TRBJ1-5; 8 bases line up with TRBD1. There are 15 residues in the CDR3. Germline lookup yields CDR1 MNHEY and CDR2 SVGAGI. With V trimmed by 6 bases and J by 7 bases, 11 bases remained unmatched.

This chain joins TRBV27 and TRBJ2-1; 11 bases align to TRBD1. This CDR3 has 14 amino acids. The ends lost 9 bases at V and 9 bases at J; junction bases unmatched: 10. Germline V CDR1 and CDR2: MNHEY, SMNVEV (reference sequence). CDR3 nucleotides: TGTGCCAGTACCGGGACAGGGGGATCGGGTGAGCAGTTCTTC. It specifies CASTGTGGSGEQFF.

The J gene is TRBJ1-2, the V gene TRBV7-2; the D gene is possibly TRBD1 (5 bases). Per germline, CDR1 SGHTA and CDR2 FQGNSA. This CDR3 has 13 residues. Deletions cut 1 base from V and 8 bases from J, with 11 bases between. The chain's CDR3 is CASSLGGYGGYTF. The CDR3 DNA reads TGTGCCAGCAGCTTAGGGGGCTACGGAGGCTACACCTTC.